This T cell receptor (beta chain) was sequenced in a study of PD-1 blockade in mismatch repair-deficient tumors. This table comes from immunoSEQ multiplex PCR, and its TCRdb copy is limited to in-frame clones, with some not included. The sample includes around 38,000 clones, around 75% of them seen just once. This clone showed up just once. Germline V gene data show CDR1 as SGHRS and CDR2 as YFSETQ. The CDR3 is 14 residues long. Trimming removed 4 bases at V and 8 bases at J, with 18 bases between. Sequences were derived from peripheral blood, sampled 4 weeks after starting pembrolizumab. The V call is TRBV5-1, the J call TRBJ1-2, with D unclear. This TCR derives from an adult with mismatch repair-deficient cancer. CDR3 DNA sequence: TGCGCCAGCAGCCCATCGGCGGCTTCTATCGGCTACACCTTC. Translation gives CASSPSAASIGYTF.